This record looks at one T cell receptor (beta chain) sequence and its context. Its antigen is unknown. Here immunoSEQ multiplex PCR was the method, and the copy in TCRdb shows in-frame clones only, minus some. Among around 320,000 clones listed, roughly 84% were seen once. Treatment described: 15 to 20 received Ad26.COV2.S at low or high dose, single or two shots; 5 received placebo; per-sample allocation not given. Following the first vaccine or placebo injection, samples were taken on day 63. In Boston, an adult donor aged 18-55 years took part. The sample is drawn from a study of Ad26.COV2.S vaccination and SARS-CoV-2 variants. Study context: Each vaccinee took Ad26.COV2.S intramuscularly, once or twice 56 days apart.

Per germline, CDR1 GTSNPN and CDR2 SVGIG (reference sequence). V lost 1 base to trimming and J lost 0 bases, with 13 bases between them. The CDR3 has 16 residues. Study-level points and caveats: Post-vaccination spike-specific CD8+ and CD4+ T cell responses reportedly had substantial breadth.

The V and J genes are TRBV30 and TRBJ1-5; D not certain. The TCR comes from a person aged 18-65 years who received the Ad26.COV2.S COVID-19 vaccine or a placebo. The sample consisted of peripheral blood, taken in a trial of Ad26.COV2.S vaccine versus placebo. In DNA form, the CDR3 reads TGTGCCTGGAGTGGTTGGGCCGCCCATAGCAATCAGCCCCAGCATTTT. It yields the protein CAWSGWAAHSNQPQHF. Full variable domain (outside the CDR3, taken from reference TRBV30 and TRBJ1-5): SQTIHQWPATLVQPVGSPLSLECTVEGTSNPNLYWYRQAAGRGLQLLFYSVGIGQISSEVPQNLSASRPQDRQFILSSKKLLLSDSGFYLCAWSGWAAHSNQPQHFGDGTRLSIL.